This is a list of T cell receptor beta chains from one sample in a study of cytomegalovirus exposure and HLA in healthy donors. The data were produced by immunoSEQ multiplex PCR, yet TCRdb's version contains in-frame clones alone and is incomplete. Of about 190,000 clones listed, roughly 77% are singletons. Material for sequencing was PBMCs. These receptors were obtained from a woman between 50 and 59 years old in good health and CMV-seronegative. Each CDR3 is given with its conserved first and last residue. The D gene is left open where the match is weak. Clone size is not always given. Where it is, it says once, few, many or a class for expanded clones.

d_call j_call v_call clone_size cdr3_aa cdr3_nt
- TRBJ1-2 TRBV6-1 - CASSDPGQTGYTF TGTGCCAGCAGTGACCCTGGACAGACTGGCTACACCTTC
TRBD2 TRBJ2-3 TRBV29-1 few CSVERIAGVTDTQYF TGCAGCGTTGAACGGATAGCGGGAGTTACAGATACGCAGTATTTT
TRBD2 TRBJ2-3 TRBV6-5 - CASSREGGGADTQYF TGTGCCAGCAGTCGGGAGGGGGGAGGGGCAGATACGCAGTATTTT
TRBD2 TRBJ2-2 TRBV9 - CASSIRTSGSGELFF TGTGCCAGCAGCATTCGGACTAGTGGGTCCGGGGAGCTGTTTTTT
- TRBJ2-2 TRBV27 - CASFRQGGTGELFF TGTGCCAGCTTCCGGCAGGGTGGCACCGGGGAGCTGTTTTTT
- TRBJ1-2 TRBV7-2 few CASSQSTLPGGYTF TGTGCCAGCAGCCAAAGCACCCTCCCTGGTGGCTACACCTTC
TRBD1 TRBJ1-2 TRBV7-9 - CASSPLGTGFGGYTF TGTGCCAGCAGCCCCCTCGGGACAGGGTTTGGCGGCTACACCTTC
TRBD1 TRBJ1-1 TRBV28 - CASRSTGGWTEAFF TGTGCCAGCAGGTCGACAGGGGGCTGGACTGAAGCTTTCTTT
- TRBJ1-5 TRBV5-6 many CASSTGQPQHF TGTGCCAGCAGCACGGGACAGCCCCAGCATTTT
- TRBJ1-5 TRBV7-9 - CASSQLTSTGSNQPQHF TGTGCCAGCAGCCAATTAACCTCCACCGGTAGCAATCAGCCCCAGCATTTT
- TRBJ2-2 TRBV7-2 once CASERGASGTGELFF TGTGCCAGCGAACGCGGGGCCTCGGGGACCGGGGAGCTGTTTTTT
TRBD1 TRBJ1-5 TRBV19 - CASSMRDRDSNQPQHF TGTGCCAGTAGTATGCGGGACAGGGATAGCAATCAGCCCCAGCATTTT
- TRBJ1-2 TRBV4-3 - CASSQKYPVSDGYTF TGCGCCAGCAGCCAAAAGTACCCCGTATCGGATGGCTACACCTTC
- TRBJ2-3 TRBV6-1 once CASSDLAGRTTDTQYF TGTGCCAGCAGTGATCTCGCGGGGAGGACTACAGATACGCAGTATTTT
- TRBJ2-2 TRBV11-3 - CASSLKASNTGELFF TGTGCCAGCAGCTTAAAAGCCTCGAACACCGGGGAGCTGTTTTTT
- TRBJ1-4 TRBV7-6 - CASSRGSGWGEKLFF TGTGCCAGCAGCCGCGGGAGTGGCTGGGGTGAAAAACTGTTTTTT
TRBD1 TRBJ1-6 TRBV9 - CASSFGTGPSSYNSPLHF TGTGCCAGCAGCTTCGGGACAGGGCCGAGCTCCTATAATTCACCCCTCCACTTT
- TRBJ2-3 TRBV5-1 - CASSSFQDRYTDTQYF TGCGCCAGCAGCTCATTTCAGGACAGATACACAGATACGCAGTATTTT
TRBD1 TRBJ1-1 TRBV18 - CASSKTGGYEAFF TGTGCCAGCTCAAAAACAGGGGGTTATGAAGCTTTCTTT
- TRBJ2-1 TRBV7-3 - CASSPSGTGSNEQFF TGTGCCAGCAGCCCCTCCGGGACTGGAAGCAATGAGCAGTTCTTC
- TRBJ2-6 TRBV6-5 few CASMFQGTGANVLTF TGTGCCAGCATGTTTCAGGGCACTGGGGCCAACGTCCTGACTTTC
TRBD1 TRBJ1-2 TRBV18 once CASSVDRGDYGYTF TGTGCCAGCTCAGTTGACAGGGGGGACTATGGCTACACCTTC
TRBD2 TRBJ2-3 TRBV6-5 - CASSYRLAGPSDTQYF TGTGCCAGCAGTTACCGGCTAGCGGGACCTTCAGATACGCAGTATTTT
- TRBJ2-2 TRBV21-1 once CASSKEEQNTGELFF TGTGCCAGCAGCAAAGAAGAGCAAAACACCGGGGAGCTGTTTTTT
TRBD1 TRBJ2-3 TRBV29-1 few CSVTGQGTDTQYF TGCAGCGTTACGGGACAGGGCACAGATACGCAGTATTTT
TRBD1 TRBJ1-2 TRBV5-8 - CASSLTGQGSYGYTF TGTGCCAGCAGCTTGACCGGACAGGGGAGCTATGGCTACACCTTC
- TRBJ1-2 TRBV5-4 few CASAEGQSSSGGYTF TGTGCCAGCGCAGAAGGACAGTCGTCGAGTGGTGGCTACACCTTC
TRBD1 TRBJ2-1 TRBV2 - CASSADRVKFF TGTGCCAGCAGTGCGGACAGGGTAAAGTTCTTC
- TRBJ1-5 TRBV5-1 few CASSLGQVNQPQHF TGCGCCAGCAGCTTGGGACAGGTTAATCAGCCCCAGCATTTT
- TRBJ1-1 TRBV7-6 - CASSFATGNTEAFF TGTGCCAGCAGCTTCGCTACAGGGAACACTGAAGCTTTCTTT
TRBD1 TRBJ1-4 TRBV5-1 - CASSWTGSNEKLFF TGCGCCAGCAGTTGGACAGGGTCTAATGAAAAACTGTTTTTT
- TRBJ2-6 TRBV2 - CASSLGGAGANVLTF TGTGCCAGCTCACTGGGCGGGGCTGGGGCCAACGTCCTGACTTTC
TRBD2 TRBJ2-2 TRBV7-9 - CASSARTSGDTGELFF TGTGCCAGCAGCGCTCGGACTAGCGGGGACACCGGGGAGCTGTTTTTT
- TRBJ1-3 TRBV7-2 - CASSLDGGSGNTIYF TGTGCCAGCAGCTTAGATGGCGGCTCTGGAAACACCATATATTTT
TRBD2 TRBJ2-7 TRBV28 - CASSNVAGRSYEQYF TGTGCCAGCAGCAATGTAGCGGGAAGGTCCTACGAGCAGTACTTC
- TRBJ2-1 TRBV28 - CASSLTKANEQFF TGTGCCAGCAGTTTGACAAAGGCCAATGAGCAGTTCTTC
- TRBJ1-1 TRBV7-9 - CASSSPGDPNTEAFF TGTGCCAGCAGCTCTCCAGGGGACCCGAACACTGAAGCTTTCTTT
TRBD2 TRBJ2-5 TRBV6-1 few CASSATRLARETQYF TGTGCCAGCAGCGCGACCCGACTAGCGCGAGAGACCCAGTACTTC
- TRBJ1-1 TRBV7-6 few CASSSDSNTEAFF TGTGCCAGCAGCTCGGACAGCAACACTGAAGCTTTCTTT
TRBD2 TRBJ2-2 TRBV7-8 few CASSLGRGASGELFF TGTGCCAGCAGCTTAGGGCGGGGGGCCAGCGGGGAGCTGTTTTTT
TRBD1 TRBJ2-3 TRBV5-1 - CASRRTGASTDTQYF TGCGCCAGCAGGCGTACAGGGGCAAGCACAGATACGCAGTATTTT
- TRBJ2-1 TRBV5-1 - CASSWTFPPLNEQFF TGCGCCAGCAGCTGGACATTCCCCCCCCTAAATGAGCAGTTCTTC
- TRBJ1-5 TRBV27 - CASSAAGSNQPQHF TGTGCCAGCAGCGCCGCGGGTAGCAATCAGCCCCAGCATTTT
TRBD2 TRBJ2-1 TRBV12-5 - CASGLGAGLGNEQFF TGTGCTAGTGGTTTAGGAGCGGGACTGGGGAATGAGCAGTTCTTC
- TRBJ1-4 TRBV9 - CASSVVGAGEKLFF TGTGCCAGCAGCGTAGTAGGTGCCGGGGAAAAACTGTTTTTT
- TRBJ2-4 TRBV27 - CASSPDLLAKNIQYF TGTGCCAGCAGTCCCGATTTACTAGCCAAAAACATTCAGTACTTC
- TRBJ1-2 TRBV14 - CASRPQGIYGYTF TGTGCCAGCAGGCCTCAGGGAATCTATGGCTACACCTTC
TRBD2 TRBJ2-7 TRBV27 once CASSLSAGVYEQYF TGTGCCAGCAGTTTATCAGCGGGGGTTTACGAGCAGTACTTC
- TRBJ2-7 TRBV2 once CASSVRSNEQYF TGTGCCAGCAGTGTGAGATCTAACGAGCAGTACTTC
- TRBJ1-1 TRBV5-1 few CASSFAGRNTEAFF TGCGCCAGCAGCTTTGCGGGACGTAACACTGAAGCTTTCTTT